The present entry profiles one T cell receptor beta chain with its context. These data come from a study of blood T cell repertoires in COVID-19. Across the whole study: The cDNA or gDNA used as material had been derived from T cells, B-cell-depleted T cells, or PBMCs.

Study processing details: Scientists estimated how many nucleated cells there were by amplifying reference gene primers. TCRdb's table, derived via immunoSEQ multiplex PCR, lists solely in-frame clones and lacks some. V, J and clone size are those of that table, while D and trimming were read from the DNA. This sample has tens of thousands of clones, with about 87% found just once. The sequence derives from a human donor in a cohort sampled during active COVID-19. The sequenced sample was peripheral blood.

CDR3 residues: CASSSNRGEQFF. The DNA for the CDR3 is TGTGCCAGCAGCTCAAACAGGGGTGAGCAGTTCTTC. The chain is built from TRBV11-2 and TRBJ2-1; 7 nucleotides agree with TRBD1. With V trimmed by 4 bases and J by 9 bases, 3 bases remained unmatched. This CDR3 is 12 amino acids long. CDR1 is SGHAT and CDR2 is FQNNGV in the germline V gene.